Listed here is a single TCR beta chain. The antigen remains undetermined. This sample's time point: cycle 4 day 1 (C4D1), after around six weeks of nivolumab. No patient escaped relapse after autologous stem cell transplantation, and brentuximab vedotin exposure varied. Complete response, partial response or progressive disease made up the best responses. The record originates from a study of PD-1 blockade in classical Hodgkin lymphoma. Study observations and caveats: Newly diagnosed patients and complete responders had comparable diversity at baseline. At C4D1, TCR diversity had climbed significantly for CD4+ cells, though not for CD8+ cells. A reduction in baseline TCR diversity was reportedly seen in newly diagnosed patients relative to healthy donors.

The protocol was immunoSEQ multiplex PCR, while the TCRdb copy is restricted to in-frame clones and leaves out a portion. Here the sample spans approximately 20,000 clones, under 80% being singletons. The CDR3 runs 13 residues. V lost 5 bases and J lost 6, with 10 bases in between. The germline CDR1 and CDR2 sequences are MNHNS and SASEGT. The sequence derives from a human donor with classical Hodgkin lymphoma. The genes are TRBV6-1 and TRBJ2-2; D not resolved. The sample here was peripheral blood mononuclear cells (PBMCs), taken before the fourth cycle of nivolumab. CDR3 DNA: TGTGCCAGCAGTTTAAGTTTGGCCGGGGAGCTGTTTTTT. The encoded protein is CASSLSLAGELFF.